Following are 2 T cell receptor beta chains from one sample sequenced in a study of cytomegalovirus exposure and HLA in healthy donors. A multiplex PCR was run with 60 Vbeta primers and 13 Jbeta primers. The protocol was immunoSEQ multiplex PCR, while the TCRdb copy is restricted to in-frame clones and leaves out a portion. Counted here are roughly 180,000 clones, roughly 80% occurring once; the ten biggest clones make up approximately 1.2%. Sequenced input: PBMCs. These receptors originate from a man aged 30 to 39 in good health and CMV-seronegative.

This chain joins TRBV7-9 and TRBJ2-6, with 14 bases fitting TRBD2. The CDR3 has 18 residues. V was pared by 5 bases and J by 2 bases, with 5 bases of the junction left unmatched. CDR1 SEHNR and CDR2 FQNEAQ come from the germline V gene (reference sequence). In nucleotides, the CDR3 is TGTGCCAGCAGCCTGGGGACTAGCGGGAGCCCTGGGGCCAACGTCCTGACTTTC. This codes for CASSLGTSGSPGANVLTF.

The chain couples TRBV5-4 to TRBJ2-1; D unresolved. The CDR3 contains 14 residues. Trimming stripped 2 bases from V and 0 bases from J, with 6 bases between. The germline gives CDR1 SGHNT, CDR2 YYREEE (reference sequence). CDR3 nucleotide sequence: TGTGCCAGCAGCTTCGAGCTCTCCTACAATGAGCAGTTCTTC. Its protein product is CASSFELSYNEQFF.